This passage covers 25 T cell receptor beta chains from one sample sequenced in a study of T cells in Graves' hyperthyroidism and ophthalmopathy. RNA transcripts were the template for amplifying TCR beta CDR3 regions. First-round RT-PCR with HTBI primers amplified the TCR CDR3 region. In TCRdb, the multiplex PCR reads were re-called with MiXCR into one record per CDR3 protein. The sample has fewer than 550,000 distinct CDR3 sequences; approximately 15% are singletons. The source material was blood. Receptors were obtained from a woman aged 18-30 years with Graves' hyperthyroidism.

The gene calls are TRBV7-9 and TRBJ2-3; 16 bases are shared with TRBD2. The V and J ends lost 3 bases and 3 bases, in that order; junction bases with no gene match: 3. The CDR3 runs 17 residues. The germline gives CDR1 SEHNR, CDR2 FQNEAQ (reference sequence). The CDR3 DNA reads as TGTGCCAGCAGCTTGGGACTAGCGGGGGGGCTGACAGATACGCAGTATTTT. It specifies CASSLGLAGGLTDTQYF.

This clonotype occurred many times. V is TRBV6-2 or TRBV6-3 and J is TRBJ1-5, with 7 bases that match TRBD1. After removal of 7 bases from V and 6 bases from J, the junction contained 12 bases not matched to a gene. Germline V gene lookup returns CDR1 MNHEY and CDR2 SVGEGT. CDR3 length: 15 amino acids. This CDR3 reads CASNSGQVRGQPQHF. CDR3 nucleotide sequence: TGTGCCAGCAACTCCGGACAGGTTCGGGGTCAGCCCCAGCATTTT.

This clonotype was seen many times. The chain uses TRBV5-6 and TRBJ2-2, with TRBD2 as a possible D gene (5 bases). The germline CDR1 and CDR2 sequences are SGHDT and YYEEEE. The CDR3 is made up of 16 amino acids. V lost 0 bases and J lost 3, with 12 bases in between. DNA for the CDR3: TGTGCCAGCAGCTTGGTAGAGCGGAGCCACACCGGGGAGCTGTTTTTT. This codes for CASSLVERSHTGELFF.

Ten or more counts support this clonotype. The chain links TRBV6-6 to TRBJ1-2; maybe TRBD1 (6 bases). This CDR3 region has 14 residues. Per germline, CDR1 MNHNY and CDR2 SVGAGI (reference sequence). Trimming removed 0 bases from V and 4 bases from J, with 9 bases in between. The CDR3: CASSYSRTVYGYTF. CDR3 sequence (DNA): TGTGCCAGCAGTTACTCCAGGACAGTCTATGGCTACACCTTC.

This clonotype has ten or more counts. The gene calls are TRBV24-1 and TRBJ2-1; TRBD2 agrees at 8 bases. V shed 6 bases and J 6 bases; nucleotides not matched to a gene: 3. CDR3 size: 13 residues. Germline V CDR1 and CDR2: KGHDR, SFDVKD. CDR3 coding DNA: TGTGCCACCAGTTCCAGCGGGAGCAATGAGCAGTTCTTC. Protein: CATSSSGSNEQFF.

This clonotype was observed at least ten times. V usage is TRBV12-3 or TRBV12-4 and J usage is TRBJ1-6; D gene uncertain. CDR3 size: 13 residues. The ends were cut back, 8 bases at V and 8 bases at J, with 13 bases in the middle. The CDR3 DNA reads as TGTGCCAGCCGAAGGGCTTCCGATTCACCCCTCCACTTT. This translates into CASRRASDSPLHF.

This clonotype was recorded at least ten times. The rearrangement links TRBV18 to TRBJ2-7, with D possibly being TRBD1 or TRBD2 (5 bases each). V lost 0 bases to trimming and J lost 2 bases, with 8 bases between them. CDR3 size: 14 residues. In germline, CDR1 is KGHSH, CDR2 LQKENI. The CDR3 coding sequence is TGTGCCAGCTCACCACCCGGGGCACCCTACGAGCAGTACTTC. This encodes CASSPPGAPYEQYF.

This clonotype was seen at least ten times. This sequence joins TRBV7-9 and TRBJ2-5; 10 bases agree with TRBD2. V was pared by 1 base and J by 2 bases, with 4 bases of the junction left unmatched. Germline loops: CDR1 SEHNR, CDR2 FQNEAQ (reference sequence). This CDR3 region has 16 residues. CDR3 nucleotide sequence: TGTGCCAGCAGCTTAGGCGCTAGCGGGGGACAAGAGACCCAGTACTTC. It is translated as CASSLGASGGQETQYF. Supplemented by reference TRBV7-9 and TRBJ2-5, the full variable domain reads DTGVSQNPRHKITKRGQNVTFRCDPISEHNRLYWYRQTLGQGPEFLTYFQNEAQLEKSRLLSDRFSAERPKGSFSTLEIQRTEQGDSAMYLCASSLGASGGQETQYFGPGTRLLVL.

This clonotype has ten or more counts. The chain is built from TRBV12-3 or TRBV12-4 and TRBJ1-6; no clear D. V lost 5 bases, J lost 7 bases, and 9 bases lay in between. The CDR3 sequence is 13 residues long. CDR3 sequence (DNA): TGTGCCAGCAGTCGACCGGGAAATTCACCCCTCCACTTT. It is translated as CASSRPGNSPLHF.

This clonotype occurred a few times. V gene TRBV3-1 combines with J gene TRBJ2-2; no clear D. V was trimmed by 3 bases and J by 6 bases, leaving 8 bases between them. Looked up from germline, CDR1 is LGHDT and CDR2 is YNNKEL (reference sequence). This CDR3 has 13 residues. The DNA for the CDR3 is TGTGCCAGCAGCCATTACGATCCCGGGGAGCTGTTTTTT. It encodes CASSHYDPGELFF.

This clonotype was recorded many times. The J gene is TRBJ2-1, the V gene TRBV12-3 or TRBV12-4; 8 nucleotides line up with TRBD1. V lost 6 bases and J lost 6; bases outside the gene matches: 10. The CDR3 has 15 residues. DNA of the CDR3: TGTGCCAGCAGCTACAGGGGGAAGAAGGGCAATGAGCAGTTCTTC. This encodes CASSYRGKKGNEQFF.

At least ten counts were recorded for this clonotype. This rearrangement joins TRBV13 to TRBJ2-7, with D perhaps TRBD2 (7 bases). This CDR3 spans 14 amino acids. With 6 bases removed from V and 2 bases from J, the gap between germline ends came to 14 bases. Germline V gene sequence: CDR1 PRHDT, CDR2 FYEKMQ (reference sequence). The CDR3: CASRKRGGAYEQYF. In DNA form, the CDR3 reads TGTGCCAGCAGAAAGAGGGGGGGCGCCTACGAGCAGTACTTC.

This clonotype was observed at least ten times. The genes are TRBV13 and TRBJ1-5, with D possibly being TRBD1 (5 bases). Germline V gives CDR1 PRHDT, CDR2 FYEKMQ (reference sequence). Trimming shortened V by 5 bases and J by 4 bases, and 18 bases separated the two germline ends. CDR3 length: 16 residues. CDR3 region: CASSRLGGVKNQPQHF. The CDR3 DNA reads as TGTGCCAGCAGCCGTCTCGGGGGGGTAAAGAATCAGCCCCAGCATTTT.

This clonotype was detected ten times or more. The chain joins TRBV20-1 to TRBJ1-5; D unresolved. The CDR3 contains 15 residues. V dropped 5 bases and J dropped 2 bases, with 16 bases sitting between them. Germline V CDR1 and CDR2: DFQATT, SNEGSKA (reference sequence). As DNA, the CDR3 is TGCAGTGCTGGAAGAGGCGGCAGAGGCAATCAGCCCCAGCATTTT. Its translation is CSAGRGGRGNQPQHF.

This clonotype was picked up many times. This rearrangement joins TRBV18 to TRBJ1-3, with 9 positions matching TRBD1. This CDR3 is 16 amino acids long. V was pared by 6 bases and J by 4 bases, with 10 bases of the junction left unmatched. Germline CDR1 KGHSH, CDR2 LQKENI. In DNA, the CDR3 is TGTGCCAGCTCCCCCGGGACAGGGACGGACGGAAACACCATATATTTT. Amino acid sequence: CASSPGTGTDGNTIYF.

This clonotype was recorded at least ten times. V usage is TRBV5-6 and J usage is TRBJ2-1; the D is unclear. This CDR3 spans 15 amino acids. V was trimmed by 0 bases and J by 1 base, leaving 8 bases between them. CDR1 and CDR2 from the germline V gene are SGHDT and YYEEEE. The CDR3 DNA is TGTGCCAGCAGCTTGGGAGGCGATTCCTACAATGAGCAGTTCTTC. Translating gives CASSLGGDSYNEQFF.

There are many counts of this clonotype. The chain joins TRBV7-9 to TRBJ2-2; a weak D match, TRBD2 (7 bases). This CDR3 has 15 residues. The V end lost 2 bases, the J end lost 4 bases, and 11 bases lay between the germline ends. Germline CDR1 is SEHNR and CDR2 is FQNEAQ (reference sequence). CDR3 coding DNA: TGTGCCAGCAGCTTAAGGCGGGGGCGCACCGGGGAGCTGTTTTTT. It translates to CASSLRRGRTGELFF. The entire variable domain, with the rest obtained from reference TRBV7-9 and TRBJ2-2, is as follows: DTGVSQNPRHKITKRGQNVTFRCDPISEHNRLYWYRQTLGQGPEFLTYFQNEAQLEKSRLLSDRFSAERPKGSFSTLEIQRTEQGDSAMYLCASSLRRGRTGELFFGEGSRLTVL.

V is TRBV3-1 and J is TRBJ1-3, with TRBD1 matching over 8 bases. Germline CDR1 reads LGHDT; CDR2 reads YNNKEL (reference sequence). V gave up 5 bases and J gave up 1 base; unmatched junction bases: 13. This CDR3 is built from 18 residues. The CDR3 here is CASSAKSGQDRSGNTIYF. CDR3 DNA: TGTGCCAGCAGCGCGAAATCGGGACAGGACAGGTCTGGAAACACCATATATTTT.

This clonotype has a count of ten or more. CDR3 sequence reads: CAGLTTRDSLKDEQFF. The CDR3 region has the DNA TGTGCCGGACTGACCACCCGGGACAGTCTTAAAGATGAGCAGTTCTTC. This chain uses TRBV7-2 with TRBJ2-1, with 7 bases lining up with TRBD1. Germline loops: CDR1 SGHTA, CDR2 FQGNSA. J lost 8 bases, V lost 11 bases, and 21 bases had no gene match. The CDR3 runs 16 residues.

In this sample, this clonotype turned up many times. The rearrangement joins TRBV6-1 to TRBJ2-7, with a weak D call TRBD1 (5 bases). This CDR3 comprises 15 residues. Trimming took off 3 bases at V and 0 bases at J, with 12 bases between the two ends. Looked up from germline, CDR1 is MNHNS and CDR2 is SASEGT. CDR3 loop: CASSEQDTSSYEQYF. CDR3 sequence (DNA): TGTGCCAGCAGTGAGCAGGACACGAGCTCCTACGAGCAGTACTTC.

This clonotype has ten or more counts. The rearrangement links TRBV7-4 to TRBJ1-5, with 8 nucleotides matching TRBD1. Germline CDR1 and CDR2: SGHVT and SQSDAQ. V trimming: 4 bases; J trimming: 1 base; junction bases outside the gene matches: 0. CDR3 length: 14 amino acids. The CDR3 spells CASSWTGSNQPQHF. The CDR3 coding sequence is TGTGCCAGCAGCTGGACAGGGAGCAATCAGCCCCAGCATTTT. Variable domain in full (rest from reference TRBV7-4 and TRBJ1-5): GAGVSQSPRYKVAKRGRDVALRCDSISGHVTLYWYRQTLGQGSEVLTYSQSDAQRDKSGRPSGRFSAERPERSVSTLKIQRTEQGDSAVYLCASSWTGSNQPQHFGDGTRLSIL.

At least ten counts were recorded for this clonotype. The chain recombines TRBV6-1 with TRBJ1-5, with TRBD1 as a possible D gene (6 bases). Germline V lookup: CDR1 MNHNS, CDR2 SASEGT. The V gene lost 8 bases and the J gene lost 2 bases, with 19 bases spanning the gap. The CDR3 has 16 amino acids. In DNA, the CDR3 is TGTGCCAGCCGACAGGCCCAACGAGGGGGCAATCAGCCCCAGCATTTT. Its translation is CASRQAQRGGNQPQHF.

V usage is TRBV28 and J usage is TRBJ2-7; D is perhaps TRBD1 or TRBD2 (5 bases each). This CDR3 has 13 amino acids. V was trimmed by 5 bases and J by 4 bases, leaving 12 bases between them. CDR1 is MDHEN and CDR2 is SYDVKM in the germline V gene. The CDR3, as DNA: TGTGCCAGCAGTCGGGGACCGAGATACGAGCAGTACTTC. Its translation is CASSRGPRYEQYF.

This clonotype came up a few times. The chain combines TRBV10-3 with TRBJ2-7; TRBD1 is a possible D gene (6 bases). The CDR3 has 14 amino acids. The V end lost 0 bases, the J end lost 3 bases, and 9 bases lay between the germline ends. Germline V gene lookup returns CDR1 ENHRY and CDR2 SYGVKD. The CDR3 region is CAISESNRDYEQYF. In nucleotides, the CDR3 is TGTGCCATCAGTGAGTCGAACAGGGACTACGAGCAGTACTTC.

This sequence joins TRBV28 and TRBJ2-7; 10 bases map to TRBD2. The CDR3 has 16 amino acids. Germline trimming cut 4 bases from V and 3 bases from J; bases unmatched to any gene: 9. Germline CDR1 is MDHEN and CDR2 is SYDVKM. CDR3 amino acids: CASSSLSGRTLYEQYF. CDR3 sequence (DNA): TGTGCCAGCAGTTCTCTTAGCGGGAGGACTCTCTACGAGCAGTACTTC.